What follows are 26 T cell receptor beta chains derived from one specimen sequenced in a study of yellow fever vaccine responses in identical twins. From the RT-PCR reads, TCRdb called clonotypes with MiXCR, one entry per CDR3 protein. The sample includes roughly 23,000 distinct CDR3 sequences, around 74% of them seen just once. This specimen was T cells from blood (PBMCs), unsorted or a sorted subset (not recorded which), taken before or after yellow fever vaccination (not recorded which). These receptors were obtained from a woman in her late teens or twenties who received the yellow fever vaccine.

This chain uses TRBV2 with TRBJ1-2, with TRBD1 identical over 7 bases. The CDR3 has 15 residues. Per germline, CDR1 SNHLY and CDR2 FYNNEI. The V gene end was trimmed by 3 bases and the J gene end by 3 bases; junction bases not matched to a gene: 7. The CDR3: CASSEGGGAYYGYTF. Here the CDR3 DNA reads TGTGCCAGCAGTGAGGGAGGGGGCGCCTACTATGGCTACACCTTC.

This clonotype occurred once. V and J are TRBV5-1 and TRBJ2-7; the match to TRBD2 covers 8 bases. CDR3 length equals 14 residues. The V segment lost 7 bases and the J segment 2 bases; nucleotides outside the gene matches: 8. Germline CDR1 is SGHRS and CDR2 is YFSETQ. Here the CDR3 reads CASRVVTSAYEQYF. CDR3 DNA sequence: TGCGCCAGCCGGGTGGTGACTAGCGCCTACGAGCAGTACTTC.

CDR3 sequence (DNA): TGTGCCCGCACACAGGGGGCCGGAAACACCATATATTTT. Translated: CARTQGAGNTIYF. The chain uses TRBV18 and TRBJ1-3; TRBD1 aligns across 9 bases. Trimming took 11 bases from V and 4 from J; bases not matched to a gene: 6. The length of the CDR3 is 13 residues. Germline assignment: CDR1 KGHSH and CDR2 LQKENI.

This chain uses TRBV6-9 with TRBJ2-5, with D possibly called TRBD1 or TRBD2 (5 bases each). Germline assignment: CDR1 MNHGY and CDR2 SVAAGI. The length of the CDR3 is 18 residues. V lost 1 base, J lost 2 bases, and 20 bases lay in between. In DNA, the CDR3 is TGTGCCAGCAGTTATTTCGGTCTTGGTGGGACCGCTCAAGAGACCCAGTACTTC. Protein product: CASSYFGLGGTAQETQYF.

The chain employs TRBV20-1 and TRBJ1-5; 8 positions agree with TRBD1. Germline CDR1 reads DFQATT; CDR2 reads SNEGSKA (reference sequence). The CDR3 is 17 amino acids. The trim removed 2 bases at V and 6 bases at J, leaving 15 bases unmatched. This CDR3 is CSARIPPSQGASQPQHF. The CDR3 DNA follows: TGCAGTGCTAGAATCCCCCCGTCCCAGGGGGCGTCTCAGCCCCAGCATTTT.

The V call is TRBV4-2, the J call TRBJ2-3, with 9 bases lining up with TRBD2. In germline, CDR1 is LGHNA, CDR2 YNFKEQ. The CDR3 has 17 amino acids. V dropped 0 bases and J dropped 4; count of bases not matched to a gene: 8. The CDR3 loop reads CASSQDLVREGPDTQYF. CDR3 coding DNA: TGTGCCAGCAGCCAAGATCTCGTGCGGGAGGGCCCAGATACGCAGTATTTT.

The rearrangement uses TRBV11-3 and TRBJ2-6; possibly TRBD1 for D (6 bases). Germline loops: CDR1 SGHNT, CDR2 YENEEA. Trimming shortened V by 5 bases and J by 1 base, and 18 bases separated the two germline ends. This CDR3 is built from 18 residues. The CDR3 reads CASSPPTGPRSGANVLTF. The CDR3 DNA is TGTGCCAGCAGCCCTCCGACAGGACCAAGGTCTGGGGCCAACGTCCTGACTTTC. The whole variable domain, remainder taken from reference TRBV11-3 and TRBJ2-6, is EAGVVQSPRYKIIEKKQPVAFWCNPISGHNTLYWYLQNLGQGPELLIRYENEEAVDDSQLPKDRFSAERLKGVDSTLKIQPAELGDSAVYLCASSPPTGPRSGANVLTFGAGSRLTVL.

This clonotype has just a few counts. The chain employs TRBV20-1 and TRBJ2-7; 8 nucleotides align to TRBD1. Trimming took 7 bases from V and 4 from J; bases not matched to a gene: 3. The V gene's germline CDR1 is DFQATT and CDR2 SNEGSKA (reference sequence). This CDR3 has 11 residues. CDR3: CSVQGAYEQYF. The CDR3 DNA sequence: TGCAGTGTCCAGGGGGCGTACGAGCAGTACTTC.

This chain uses TRBV6-2 or TRBV6-3 with TRBJ2-7; TRBD2 aligns across 8 bases. Germline CDR1 reads MNHEY; CDR2 reads SVGEGT. The length of the CDR3 is 14 residues. V shed 2 bases and J 0 bases; nucleotides not matched to a gene: 0. Written as DNA, the CDR3 is TGTGCCAGCAGTTACGGGACTAGCTCCTACGAGCAGTACTTC. Protein sequence: CASSYGTSSYEQYF.

This chain joins TRBV29-1 and TRBJ2-1, with D perhaps TRBD2 (6 bases). CDR3 length: 15 amino acids. V lost 4 bases and J 0 bases, leaving 13 bases between the germline ends. Germline V gene lookup returns CDR1 SQVTM and CDR2 ANQGSEA. For the CDR3, the DNA is TGCAGCGTTGGCCCGGGGGTGCACTCCTACAATGAGCAGTTCTTC. Its protein is CSVGPGVHSYNEQFF.

The CDR3: CAISEGVRNYGYTF. Written as DNA, the CDR3 is TGTGCCATCAGTGAAGGTGTCAGGAACTATGGCTACACCTTC. The chain links TRBV10-3 to TRBJ1-2; no reliable D call. From germline, CDR1 is ENHRY and CDR2 SYGVKD. This CDR3 spans 14 amino acids. Trimming took 3 bases from V and 2 from J, leaving 10 bases between them.

This clonotype was picked up a small number of times. The chain recombines TRBV3-1 with TRBJ1-1; D is unclear. CDR1 and CDR2 from the germline V gene are LGHDT and YNNKEL (reference sequence). V was clipped by 1 base and J by 2 bases, with 17 bases between them. The CDR3 extends over 17 amino acids. The DNA of the CDR3 is TGTGCCAGCAGCCAAGGTATTCGAGTCGGGAGAAACACTGAAGCTTTCTTT. Its protein product is CASSQGIRVGRNTEAFF.

V gene TRBV19 combines with J gene TRBJ2-2; D not certain. V lost 1 base and J lost 4, with 10 bases in between. Germline V gives CDR1 LNHDA, CDR2 SQIVND (reference sequence). CDR3 length: 15 amino acids. The CDR3 is CASSIAQYSTGELFF. As DNA, the CDR3 is TGTGCCAGTAGTATAGCCCAGTATTCCACCGGGGAGCTGTTTTTT. The full variable domain, in which reference TRBV19 and TRBJ2-2 provide the parts outside the CDR3, is DGGITQSPKYLFRKEGQNVTLSCEQNLNHDAMYWYRQDPGQGLRLIYYSQIVNDFQKGDIAEGYSVSREKKESFPLTVTSAQKNPTAFYLCASSIAQYSTGELFFGEGSRLTVL.

The V call is TRBV23-1, the J call TRBJ1-3; D gene ambiguous. Being an ORF, TRBV23-1 has a function that is uncertain. Between the trimmed V and J ends, which lost 5 bases and 4 bases, there was a span of 15 bases. This CDR3 comprises 15 residues. The CDR3 DNA reads TGCGCCAGCAGTGAGTTGGGCCTGCCGGGAAACACCATATATTTT. Protein sequence: CASSELGLPGNTIYF.

The V call is TRBV20-1, the J call TRBJ1-6; TRBD1 might be the D (6 bases). CDR1 and CDR2 (germline): DFQATT, SNEGSKA (reference sequence). Trimming took off 0 bases at V and 7 bases at J, with 16 bases between the two ends. The CDR3 sequence is 16 residues long. This chain's CDR3 is CSARDPVLGANSPLHF. In DNA, the CDR3 is TGCAGTGCTAGAGATCCGGTTTTGGGGGCGAATTCACCCCTCCACTTT.

The genes are TRBV11-2 and TRBJ2-1, with a weak D call TRBD2 (5 bases). The germline V gene encodes CDR1 SGHAT and CDR2 FQNNGV. The CDR3 extends over 15 amino acids. The V end lost 1 base, the J end lost 5 bases, and 12 bases lay between the germline ends. CDR3 protein: CASSLVVGGHNEQFF. The CDR3 coding sequence is TGTGCCAGCAGCTTAGTAGTCGGCGGGCACAATGAGCAGTTCTTC.

The rearrangement joins TRBV10-3 to TRBJ2-7; 7 nucleotides line up with TRBD1. CDR3 length: 16 amino acids. With V trimmed by 5 bases and J by 3 bases, 13 bases remained unmatched. Germline CDR1 reads ENHRY; CDR2 reads SYGVKD. CDR3 DNA: TGTGCCATCAGTCGGACCCAGATGACAGGGAACTACGAGCAGTACTTC. Residues: CAISRTQMTGNYEQYF.

About this clonotype: The germline gene is not matched at one end of the junction; a read error may be the cause. The CDR3 sequence is CASNPQGANAEAFF. The CDR3 DNA reads as TGTGCCAGCAACCCACAGGGGGCGAACGCTGAAGCTTTCTTT. The rearrangement joins TRBV2 to TRBJ1-1; 9 positions agree with TRBD1. CDR1 is SNHLY and CDR2 is FYNNEI in the germline V gene. This CDR3 has 14 residues.

The chain combines TRBV19 with TRBJ2-2; maybe TRBD2 (5 bases). The V end was cut by 5 bases, the J end by 2 bases, with 12 bases between. CDR1 and CDR2 from the germline V gene are LNHDA and SQIVND (reference sequence). The CDR3 spans 15 residues. The CDR3 loop is CASSDGRGNTGELFF. In nucleotides, the CDR3 is TGTGCCAGTAGTGATGGTCGGGGAAACACCGGGGAGCTGTTTTTT.

For the CDR3, the DNA is TGCGCCAGCAGCCAACGGGAAGGGGATCGAGAGACCCAGTACTTC. It translates to CASSQREGDRETQYF. The V gene is TRBV4-1, the J gene TRBJ2-5; possibly TRBD1 or TRBD2 for D (5 bases each). V lost 2 bases to trimming and J lost 4 bases, with 14 bases between them. Germline lookup yields CDR1 MGHRA and CDR2 YSYEKL. This CDR3 has 15 residues.

This clonotype came up a few times. V and J are TRBV11-3 and TRBJ2-7; D remains unclear. The CDR3 length is 12 residues. The V and J ends lost 5 bases and 3 bases respectively, with 8 bases between them. Germline V gene sequence: CDR1 SGHNT, CDR2 YENEEA. The CDR3 sequence is CASSTSNYEQYF. As DNA, the CDR3 is TGTGCCAGCAGCACGTCCAACTACGAGCAGTACTTC.

A single count supports this clonotype. The chain recombines TRBV5-6 with TRBJ1-2; no firm D call. This CDR3 is built from 14 residues. The germline gives CDR1 SGHDT, CDR2 YYEEEE. The V end was cut by 4 bases, the J end by 9 bases, with 19 bases between. The CDR3 DNA follows: TGTGCCAGCAGCCCGGAAGGGCAGCCTCGGAGCTACACCTTC. Its protein is CASSPEGQPRSYTF.

This chain uses TRBV20-1 with TRBJ2-1; 8 bases fit TRBD2. After removal of 4 bases from V and 5 bases from J, the junction contained 4 bases not matched to a gene. Germline V gene data show CDR1 as DFQATT and CDR2 as SNEGSKA (reference sequence). The CDR3 length is 13 residues. The CDR3 DNA follows: TGCAGTGCTAAGGGCGGGGGGAACAATGAGCAGTTCTTC. Its translation: CSAKGGGNNEQFF.

The chain uses TRBV28 and TRBJ2-7; the D gene is possibly TRBD2 (6 bases). The length of the CDR3 is 14 residues. Germline loops: CDR1 MDHEN, CDR2 SYDVKM. V was trimmed by 3 bases and J by 5 bases, leaving 14 bases between them. CDR3 in amino acids: CASSLVGGIHEQYF. In nucleotides, the CDR3 is TGTGCCAGCAGTTTGGTTGGCGGGATTCACGAGCAGTACTTC.

The gene calls are TRBV10-1 and TRBJ2-2, with D perhaps matching TRBD1 or TRBD2 (6 bases each). The CDR3 is made up of 15 amino acids. The ends were cut back, 9 bases at V and 4 bases at J, with 18 bases in the middle. Germline CDR1 and CDR2: WNHNN and SYGVQD (reference sequence). The CDR3 DNA sequence: TGCGCCAGTGGAAGGGGGGACTCGGGCACCGGGGAGCTGTTTTTT. This gives the protein CASGRGDSGTGELFF.

This clonotype was counted between two and nine times. CDR3 sequence: CASSPTGDSSPLHF. Here the CDR3 DNA reads TGTGCCAGCAGTCCGACAGGGGATAGTTCACCCCTCCACTTT. V and J are TRBV2 and TRBJ1-6; 8 bases map to TRBD1. With 5 bases clipped from V and 9 bases from J, the junction kept 6 bases outside the gene matches. Germline V gene lookup returns CDR1 SNHLY and CDR2 FYNNEI. The CDR3 extends over 14 amino acids.